Listed below are T cell receptor beta chains from one sample, sequenced in a study of CD8+ T cells in alopecia areata. Profiling relied on immunoSEQ multiplex PCR, and the TCRdb table lists in-frame clones only, not all of them. Of about 200,000 clones in the sample, 50% to 75% were seen once. The sample consisted of CD4+ T cells sorted from blood, taken at week 4, from a patient treated with tofacitinib. These receptor sequences come from a human donor with alopecia areata. CDR3s include the opening cysteine and the closing phenylalanine or tryptophan. D genes are given only for firm matches. Size is omitted from some rows. Given values are once, few, many or a class for expanded clones.

>.|TRBV7-3|.|TRBJ2-1
TGTGCCAGCAGCTTATCCCAGGATAATGAGCAGTTCTTC
CASSLSQDNEQFF
>TRBD2|TRBV7-2|once|TRBJ2-4
TGTGCCAGCAGCTTAGGCGGGAGCGGGGGGAGTCGAAACATTCAGTACTTC
CASSLGGSGGSRNIQYF
>TRBD2|TRBV10-3|few|TRBJ2-4
TGTGCCATCAGTGAGGGACTAGCCTCCGGCATTCAGTACTTC
CAISEGLASGIQYF
>.|TRBV30|.|TRBJ1-5
TGTGCCTGGAGCGGAATGGGCAATCAGCCCCAGCATTTT
CAWSGMGNQPQHF
>TRBD1|TRBV7-2|.|TRBJ2-7
TGTGCCAGCGCGACAGGGGGCGAGCAGTACTTC
CASATGGEQYF
>TRBD2|TRBV29-1|.|TRBJ2-1
TGCAGCGTTGGAAGACTAGCGGGGGAAGGTGAGCAGTTCTTC
CSVGRLAGEGEQFF
>.|TRBV30|.|TRBJ2-4
TGTGCCTGGAGTGTACGGGCCCTGGGGCTTCAGTACTTC
CAWSVRALGLQYF
>.|TRBV14|few|TRBJ2-3
TGTGCCAGCAGCCAGTGGGGTACAGATACGCAGTATTTT
CASSQWGTDTQYF
>.|TRBV28|.|TRBJ2-7
TGTGCCAGCAGTGCGGACGGTTACGAGCAGTACTTC
CASSADGYEQYF
>TRBD2|TRBV7-9|.|TRBJ2-1
TGTGCCAGCAGCCCCGGCGGGCGGGGGGGCGCCGGTGAGCAGTTCTTC
CASSPGGRGGAGEQFF
>.|TRBV5-6|.|TRBJ2-2
TGTGCCAGCAGCTTCTACACCTCCACCGGGGAGCTGTTTTTT
CASSFYTSTGELFF
>TRBD1|TRBV5-6|.|TRBJ2-3
TGTGCCAGCAGCTTCTACGACAGGGGGCTGAATACGCAGTATTTT
CASSFYDRGLNTQYF
>TRBD1|TRBV2|.|TRBJ1-1
TGTGCCAGCAGACAGGGGAGTTACACTGAAGCTTTCTTT
CASRQGSYTEAFF
>.|TRBV7-2|few|TRBJ2-4
TGTGCCAGCAGCTTAGATGGGTTCTGGGACATTCAGTACTTC
CASSLDGFWDIQYF
>.|TRBV5-1|few|TRBJ2-1
TGCGCCAGCAGCCCAGACAGAAGCTCCTACAATGAGCAGTTCTTC
CASSPDRSSYNEQFF
>.|TRBV9|few|TRBJ1-2
TGTGCCAGCAGCGTAGAGGGGCCGGATGGCTACACCTTC
CASSVEGPDGYTF
>.|TRBV7-2|.|TRBJ2-3
TGTGCCAGCAGCCCCAACCTTCCTAGCTCACATACGCAGTATTTT
CASSPNLPSSHTQYF
>TRBD2|TRBV2|.|TRBJ2-3
TGTGCCAGCAGTGGACTAGCGGGGAACACAGATACGCAGTATTTT
CASSGLAGNTDTQYF
>.|TRBV9|.|TRBJ1-1
TGTGCCAGCAGCGTAGCACTGAACACTGAAGCTTTCTTT
CASSVALNTEAFF
>TRBD1|TRBV9|.|TRBJ2-7
TGTGCCAGCAGCGCCGCCGGGACAGTCCCCTCCTACGAGCAGTACTTC
CASSAAGTVPSYEQYF
>TRBD2|TRBV29-1|.|TRBJ2-5
TGCAGCGTTGGGCCTAGCGGGGGAGTCGAGACCCAGTACTTC
CSVGPSGGVETQYF
>.|TRBV6-5|.|TRBJ2-6
TGTGCCAGCAGTTCCCCTGGGGCCAACGTCCTGACTTTC
CASSSPGANVLTF
>.|TRBV29-1|once|TRBJ2-5
TGCAGCGTTGACAGGGGAGTAGGAGAGACCCAGTACTTC
CSVDRGVGETQYF
>.|TRBV2|.|TRBJ1-6
TGTGCCAGCAGCGACCGGGGGCGGGCTTCACCCCTCCACTTT
CASSDRGRASPLHF
>.|TRBV4-3|.|TRBJ2-5
TGCGCCAGCAGGGATCCGGAACCTCCTGCCCCTTACCAAGAGACCCAGTACTTC
CASRDPEPPAPYQETQYF
>.|TRBV15|.|TRBJ2-5
TGTGCCACCAGCAGAGCCGGAGGGACCCAGTACTTC
CATSRAGGTQYF
>.|TRBV6-1|.|TRBJ1-5
TGTGCCAGCAGTGAAGTAGGGGATCAGCCCCAGCATTTT
CASSEVGDQPQHF
>.|TRBV29-1|.|TRBJ2-6
TGCAGCGCCCTAGTAGGCTCTGGGGCCAACGTCCTGACTTTC
CSALVGSGANVLTF
>TRBD1|TRBV15|.|TRBJ1-6
TGTGCCACCAGCAGAGCGAGGACAGGGGGTTCACCCCTCCACTTT
CATSRARTGGSPLHF
>.|TRBV4-1|.|TRBJ2-1
TGCGCCAGCAGCCAAGATATGGGGGGCCTGTACAATGAGCAGTTCTTC
CASSQDMGGLYNEQFF
>.|TRBV30|.|TRBJ2-7
TGTGCCTGGAGTACAGCCTACGAGCAGTACTTC
CAWSTAYEQYF
>.|TRBV19|few|TRBJ1-1
TGTGCCAGTAGTAAGGCCGTTGGGGGGGCTGAAGCTTTCTTT
CASSKAVGGAEAFF
>.|TRBV18|.|TRBJ2-7
TGTGCCAGCTCAACGGGGGCTGCGAGCTCCTACGAGCAGTACTTC
CASSTGAASSYEQYF
>TRBD1|TRBV5-1|.|TRBJ2-7
TGCGCCAGCAGCATAGGACAGGGAGGCGAGCAGTACTTC
CASSIGQGGEQYF
>.|TRBV19|.|TRBJ1-2
TGTGCCAGTAGTATAGGGGTTCTTCGCATCGACTATGGCTACACCTTC
CASSIGVLRIDYGYTF
>.|TRBV19|few|TRBJ1-5
TGTGCCAGTAGTAAGGGCACGGGGGCCGGCAATCAGCCCCAGCATTTT
CASSKGTGAGNQPQHF
>.|TRBV2|.|TRBJ2-6
TGTGCCAGCAGCTTTGCCTCTGGGGCCAACGTCCTGACTTTC
CASSFASGANVLTF
>TRBD2|TRBV15|.|TRBJ2-1
TGTGCCACCAGCAGGGCTCGGACTAGCGGGGGAGTATGGCAGTTCTTC
CATSRARTSGGVWQFF
>TRBD1|TRBV27|.|TRBJ2-7
TGTGCCAGCAGTTTATCTTGGCAGGGGGCAGGTGAGCAGTACTTC
CASSLSWQGAGEQYF
>TRBD1|TRBV11-2|.|TRBJ1-1
TGTGCCAGCAGCTCCCTACCTGGACAGGGGGCGCTTGCTGCTGAAGCTTTCTTT
CASSSLPGQGALAAEAFF
>.|TRBV30|.|TRBJ2-1
TGTGCCTGGAACGATTGGGGCCGGTTCGTGGGGCAGTTCTTC
CAWNDWGRFVGQFF
>.|TRBV4-2|.|TRBJ1-4
TGTGCCAGCAGCCTAATCCCCAGGGTAGGAGAAAAACTGTTTTTT
CASSLIPRVGEKLFF
>TRBD1|TRBV5-6|.|TRBJ1-1
TGTGCCAGCAGCTTCTTGGACAGGCTTACTGAGGCTTTCTTT
CASSFLDRLTEAFF
>.|TRBV10-2|few|TRBJ2-5
TGCGCCAGCAGTGAAAATCTGGGAGCTTCCCAGTACTTC
CASSENLGASQYF
>TRBD2|TRBV6-5|.|TRBJ2-5
TGTGCCAGCAGTTACATGCGGGGGGGTGTTGGAGAGACCCAGTACTTC
CASSYMRGGVGETQYF
>.|TRBV5-1|.|TRBJ1-1
TGCGCCAGCAGCTTGGGGTCTGGGGACCACACTGAAGCTTTCTTT
CASSLGSGDHTEAFF
>.|TRBV18|once|TRBJ2-3
TGTGCCAGCTCACCAGCGGGAGAGACAGGGGCAGCAGATACGCAGTATTTT
CASSPAGETGAADTQYF
>.|TRBV27|.|TRBJ2-6
TGTGCCAGCAGTTTCGGCAGGAGCTCTGGGGCCAACGTCCTGACTTTC
CASSFGRSSGANVLTF
>.|TRBV5-1|.|TRBJ2-3
TGCGCCAGCAGCTTCCCACAGGGTTCCACAGATACGCAGTATTTT
CASSFPQGSTDTQYF
>.|TRBV6-1|.|TRBJ1-5
TGTGCCAGCCGAGGGGATGTGGGCAATCAGCCCCAGCATTTT
CASRGDVGNQPQHF